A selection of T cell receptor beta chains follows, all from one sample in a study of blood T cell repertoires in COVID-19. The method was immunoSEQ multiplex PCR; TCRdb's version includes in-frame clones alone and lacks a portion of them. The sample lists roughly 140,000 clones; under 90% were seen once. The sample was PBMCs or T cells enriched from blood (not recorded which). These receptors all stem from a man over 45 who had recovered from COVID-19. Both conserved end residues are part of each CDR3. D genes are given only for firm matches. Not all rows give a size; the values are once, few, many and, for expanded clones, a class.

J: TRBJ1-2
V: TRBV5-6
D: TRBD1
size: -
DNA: TGTGCCAGCAGCTCGGGACAGCATAACTATGGCTACACCTTC
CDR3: CASSSGQHNYGYTF

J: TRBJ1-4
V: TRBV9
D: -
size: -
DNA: TGTGCCAGCAGCGTTGGGGGGTTTAATGAAAAACTGTTTTTT
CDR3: CASSVGGFNEKLFF

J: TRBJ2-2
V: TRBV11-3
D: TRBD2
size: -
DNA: TGTGCCAGCAGCTTCGGGGGGAGGGAGCTGTTTTTT
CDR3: CASSFGGRELFF

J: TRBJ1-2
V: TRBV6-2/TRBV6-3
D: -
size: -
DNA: TGTGCCAGCAGCTCCCCACCAGGGGAGTGGGGCTACACCTTC
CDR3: CASSSPPGEWGYTF

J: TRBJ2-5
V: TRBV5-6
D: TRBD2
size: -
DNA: TGTGCCAGCAGCGATAGGAGACTAGCGGGGCTCGCGGAGACCCAGTACTTC
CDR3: CASSDRRLAGLAETQYF

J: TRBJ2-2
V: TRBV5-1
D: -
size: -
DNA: TGCGCCAGCAGCCGCCCGGACACCGGGGAGCTGTTTTTT
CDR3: CASSRPDTGELFF

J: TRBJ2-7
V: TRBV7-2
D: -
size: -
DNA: TGTGCCAGCAGCCCGGGGTACGGGCCGTCCTACGAGCAGTACTTC
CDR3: CASSPGYGPSYEQYF

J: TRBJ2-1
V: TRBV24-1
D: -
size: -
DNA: TGTGCCACCAGTGACTCCCGGCAGGCCTACAATGAGCAGTTCTTC
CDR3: CATSDSRQAYNEQFF

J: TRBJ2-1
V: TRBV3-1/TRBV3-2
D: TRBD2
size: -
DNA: TGTGCCAGCAGCCCCGGGAGGAGCCCCTACAATGAGCAGTTCTTC
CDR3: CASSPGRSPYNEQFF

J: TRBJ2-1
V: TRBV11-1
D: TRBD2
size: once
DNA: TGTGCCAGCAGCTTACTGCGGGGGGGGTACAATGAGCAGTTCTTC
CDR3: CASSLLRGGYNEQFF

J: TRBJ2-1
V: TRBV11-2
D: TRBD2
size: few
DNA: TGTGCCAGCAGCTCCCTGGGACTAGCGGGGGCAGGGGAGCAGTTCTTC
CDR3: CASSSLGLAGAGEQFF

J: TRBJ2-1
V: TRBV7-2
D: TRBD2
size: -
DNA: TGTGCCAGCAGCTTATCTAGCGGGGGGGCCCAAGAGCAGTTCTTC
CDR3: CASSLSSGGAQEQFF

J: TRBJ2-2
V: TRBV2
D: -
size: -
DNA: TGTGCCAGCAGGTGGTACAGTAGAGACGGGGAGCTGTTTTTT
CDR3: CASRWYSRDGELFF

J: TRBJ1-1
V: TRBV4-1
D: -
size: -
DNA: TGCGCCAGCAGCCAAGATGAACGGGAAAACACTGAAGCTTTCTTT
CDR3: CASSQDERENTEAFF

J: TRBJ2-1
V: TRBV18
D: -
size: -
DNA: TGTGCCAGCTCACCCCTCCGATCGGGGAGCTACAATGAGCAGTTCTTC
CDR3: CASSPLRSGSYNEQFF

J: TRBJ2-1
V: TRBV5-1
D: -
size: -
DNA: TGCGCCAGCAGCACACGACGGAGCTCCTACAATGAGCAGTTCTTC
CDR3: CASSTRRSSYNEQFF

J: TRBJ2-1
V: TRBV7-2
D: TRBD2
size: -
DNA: TGTGCCAGCAGCTTAGCCCAGCGGGGGGGCTTATATGAGCAGTTCTTC
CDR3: CASSLAQRGGLYEQFF

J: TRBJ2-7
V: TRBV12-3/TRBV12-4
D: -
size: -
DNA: TGTGCCAGCAGTTTAAGGCAGGGAGGCGAGCAGTACTTC
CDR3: CASSLRQGGEQYF

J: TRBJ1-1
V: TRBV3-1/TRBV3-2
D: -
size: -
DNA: TGTGCCAGCAGCCAGAGAAACACTGAAGCTTTCTTT
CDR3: CASSQRNTEAFF

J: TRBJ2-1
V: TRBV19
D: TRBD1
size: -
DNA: TGTGCCAGTAGTTCAACAGGGGGCGGATTCAATGAGCAGTTCTTC
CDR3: CASSSTGGGFNEQFF

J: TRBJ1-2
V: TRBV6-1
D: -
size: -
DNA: TGTGCCAGCAGTGAAATCAGGAAAGACTATGGCTACACCTTC
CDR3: CASSEIRKDYGYTF

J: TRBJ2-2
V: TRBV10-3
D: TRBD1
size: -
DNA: TGTGCCATCCGACAGGGGGCCGGCACCGGGGAGCTGTTTTTT
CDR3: CAIRQGAGTGELFF

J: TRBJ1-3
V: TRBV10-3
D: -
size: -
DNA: TGTGCCATCAGAGAGGCAGGGAACTCTGGAAACACCATATATTTT
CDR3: CAIREAGNSGNTIYF

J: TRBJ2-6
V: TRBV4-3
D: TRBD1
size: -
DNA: TGCGCCAGCAGCCAAGGGGACAGGGTCTGGGTCCCTGGGGCCAACGTCCTGACTTTC
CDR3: CASSQGDRVWVPGANVLTF

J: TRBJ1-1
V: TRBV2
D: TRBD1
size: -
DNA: TGTGCCAGCAGAGTCAGGGGGCGCGTCCAGAACACTGAAGCTTTCTTT
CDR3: CASRVRGRVQNTEAFF

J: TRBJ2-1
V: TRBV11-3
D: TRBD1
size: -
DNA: TGTGCCAGCAGCCCGACAGGGGGCTGGAATGAGCAGTTCTTC
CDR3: CASSPTGGWNEQFF

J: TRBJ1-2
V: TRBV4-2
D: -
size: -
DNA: TGTGCCAGCAGTCCGGACACCTATGGCTACACCTTC
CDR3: CASSPDTYGYTF

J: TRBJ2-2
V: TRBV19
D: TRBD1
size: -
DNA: TGTGCCACCAACTCCGGGACAGGGGGCACCGGGGAGCTGTTTTTT
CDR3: CATNSGTGGTGELFF

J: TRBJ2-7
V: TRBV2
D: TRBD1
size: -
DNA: TGTGCCAGCAGGATGGGACAGGGGACCTCCTACGAGCAGTACTTC
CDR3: CASRMGQGTSYEQYF

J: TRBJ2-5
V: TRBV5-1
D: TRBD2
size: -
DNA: TGCGCCAGCAGCCCCGTGGCTAGCGGGGGGGAGACCCAGTACTTC
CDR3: CASSPVASGGETQYF

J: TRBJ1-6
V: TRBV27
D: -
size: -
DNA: TGTGCCAGCCGGACAGACCATTCACCCCTCCACTTT
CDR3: CASRTDHSPLHF

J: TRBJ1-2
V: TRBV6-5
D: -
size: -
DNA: TGTGCCAGCAGTTACACCGAGGTCGGGAATGGCTACACCTTC
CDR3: CASSYTEVGNGYTF

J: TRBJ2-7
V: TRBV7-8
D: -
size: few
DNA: TGTGCCAGCAGCTTAGTTTCCCAGGCCTACGAGCAGTACTTC
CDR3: CASSLVSQAYEQYF

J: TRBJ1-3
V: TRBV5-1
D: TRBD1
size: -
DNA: TGCGCCAGCAGCTACCGACAGGGGATAGCTGGAAACACCATATATTTT
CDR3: CASSYRQGIAGNTIYF

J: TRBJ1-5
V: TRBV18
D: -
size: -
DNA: TGTGCCAGCTCACCCTTCAAACAGGGCAATCAGCCCCAGCATTTT
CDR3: CASSPFKQGNQPQHF

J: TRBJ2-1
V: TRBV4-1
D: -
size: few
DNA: TGCGCCAGCAGCCAAGTAGGGGTTGAGCAGTTCTTC
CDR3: CASSQVGVEQFF

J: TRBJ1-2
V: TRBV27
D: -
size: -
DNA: TGTGCCCAGGGTTTTGTGAACTATGGCTACACCTTC
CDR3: CAQGFVNYGYTF

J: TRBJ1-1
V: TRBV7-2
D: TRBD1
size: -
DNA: TGTGCCAGCAGCTTAGGGACAGGGACTTCCAAGAACACTGAAGCTTTCTTT
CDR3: CASSLGTGTSKNTEAFF

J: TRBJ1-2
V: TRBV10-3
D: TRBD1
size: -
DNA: TGTGCCATCAGTAAACAGGGGGCGGTCTATGGCTACACCTTC
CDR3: CAISKQGAVYGYTF

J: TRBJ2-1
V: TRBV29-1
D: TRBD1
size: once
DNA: TGCAGCGCCGGACAGGGTTTCAATGAGCAGTTCTTC
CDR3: CSAGQGFNEQFF

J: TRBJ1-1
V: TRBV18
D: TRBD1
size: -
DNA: TGTGCCACCCAGGGGGCTGGCACTGAAGCTTTCTTT
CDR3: CATQGAGTEAFF

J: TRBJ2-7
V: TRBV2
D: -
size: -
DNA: TGTGCCAGCACGGTTACCTACGAGCAGTACTTC
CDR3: CASTVTYEQYF

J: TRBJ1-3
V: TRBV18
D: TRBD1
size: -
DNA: TGTGCCAGCTCGAGTAAGACAGGGAACTCTGGAAACACCATATATTTT
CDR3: CASSSKTGNSGNTIYF

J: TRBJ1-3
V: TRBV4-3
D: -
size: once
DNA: TGCGCCAGCAGCCTTTTGGGAGGGCCCGCTTCTGGAAACACCATATATTTT
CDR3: CASSLLGGPASGNTIYF

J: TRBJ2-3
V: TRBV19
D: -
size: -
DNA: TGTGCCAGTAGTACCCCGGGACACAGCACAGATACGCAGTATTTT
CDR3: CASSTPGHSTDTQYF

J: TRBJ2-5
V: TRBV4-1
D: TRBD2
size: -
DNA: TGCGCCAGCAGCCGATTGGGACTAGCGGGGAAAGAGACCCAGTACTTC
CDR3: CASSRLGLAGKETQYF

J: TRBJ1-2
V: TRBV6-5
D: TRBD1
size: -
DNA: TGTGCCAGCAGTTACATTCGGACAGGGGGCGGCTATGGCTACACCTTC
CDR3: CASSYIRTGGGYGYTF

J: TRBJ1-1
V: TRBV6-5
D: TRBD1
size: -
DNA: TGTGCCAGCTGCTGGGACAGGCGAAACACTGAAGCTTTCTTT
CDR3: CASCWDRRNTEAFF